Presented here are 21 T cell receptor beta chains from one specimen sequenced in a study of blood T cell repertoires in COVID-19. Some clones are missing from TCRdb's copy, which holds only in-frame ones; the method was immunoSEQ multiplex PCR. The repertoire includes some 530,000 clones, about 88% of them detected once, and roughly 8% sits in the top ten. The sequenced sample was PBMCs or T cells enriched from blood (not recorded which). The receptors stem from a woman aged 60 to 75 who had recovered from COVID-19.

This chain connects TRBV30 to TRBJ1-2; D not certain. Between the trimmed V and J ends, which lost 3 bases and 3 bases, there was a span of 11 bases. The length of the CDR3 is 13 residues. In germline, CDR1 is GTSNPN, CDR2 SVGIG (reference sequence). This CDR3 reads CAWSALPHYGYTF. CDR3 DNA sequence: TGTGCCTGGAGCGCCCTACCACACTATGGCTACACCTTC.

V is TRBV28 and J is TRBJ2-3; 11 nucleotides agree with TRBD2. The V and J ends lost 5 bases and 3 bases, in that order; junction bases with no gene match: 7. The CDR3 totals 16 residues. CDR1 is MDHEN, CDR2 SYDVKM, per germline. For the CDR3, the DNA is TGTGCCAGCAGTATAATGACTAGCGGGGCGACAGATACGCAGTATTTT. Encoded protein: CASSIMTSGATDTQYF.

The CDR3 DNA reads TGTGCCAGCAGCCAGGATCGGACTTCCTATAATTCACCCCTCCACTTT. It codes for CASSQDRTSYNSPLHF. This chain connects TRBV3-1 (or the pseudogene TRBV3-2) to TRBJ1-6; the D is unclear. The V end was cut by 3 bases, the J end by 1 base, with 10 bases between. Per the germline V gene, CDR1 is LGHDT and CDR2 is YNNKEL (reference sequence). This CDR3 has 16 amino acids.

The chain couples TRBV6-5 to TRBJ2-3; the D gene is possibly TRBD2 (7 bases). The CDR3 consists of 15 residues. With 10 bases removed from V and 2 bases from J, the gap between germline ends came to 19 bases. Germline CDR1 MNHEY, CDR2 SVGAGI. In DNA, the CDR3 is TGTGCCACCAGGGGTGGGCGGGGGACCACAGATACGCAGTATTTT. Translated, it gives CATRGGRGTTDTQYF.

CDR3: CASSHRQGLSGNTIYF. CDR3 bases: TGTGCCAGCAGCCATAGGCAGGGCTTATCTGGAAACACCATATATTTT. The rearrangement links TRBV3-1 (or the pseudogene TRBV3-2) to TRBJ1-3, with D tentatively TRBD1 (5 bases). CDR1 LGHDT and CDR2 YNNKEL come from the germline V gene (reference sequence). This CDR3 is 16 amino acids long. Trimming removed 3 bases at V and 1 base at J, with 13 bases between.

The chain carries TRBV18 and TRBJ1-4, with D perhaps TRBD1 (6 bases). Germline CDR1 reads KGHSH; CDR2 reads LQKENI. V shed 2 bases and J shed 2 bases, with 9 bases lying between them. The CDR3 runs 15 residues. The CDR3: CASSPYRATNEKLFF. The CDR3 DNA follows: TGTGCCAGCTCACCATACAGGGCGACTAATGAAAAACTGTTTTTT.

This clone was seen repeatedly, ten times or more. V and J are TRBV3-1 (or the pseudogene TRBV3-2) and TRBJ1-6; tentatively, D is TRBD1 (5 bases). Germline assignment: CDR1 LGHDT and CDR2 YNNKEL (reference sequence). The length of the CDR3 is 14 residues. The V end was cut by 4 bases, the J end by 5 bases, with 9 bases between. The CDR3 DNA is TGTGCCAGCAGCCTCTCACAGGATAATTCACCCCTCCACTTT. The encoded protein is CASSLSQDNSPLHF.

The chain recombines TRBV5-1 with TRBJ1-2, with D maybe TRBD1 (6 bases). This CDR3 comprises 13 residues. The germline CDR1 and CDR2 sequences are SGHRS and YFSETQ. V was clipped by 3 bases and J by 4 bases, with 10 bases between them. The CDR3 nucleotides read TGCGCCAGCAGCTCACAGGGCTCCTATGGCTACACCTTC. This gives the protein CASSSQGSYGYTF. The full variable domain, completed using reference TRBV5-1 and TRBJ1-2, is KAGVTQTPRYLIKTRGQQVTLSCSPISGHRSVSWYQQTPGQGLQFLFEYFSETQRNKGNFPGRFSGRQFSNSRSEMNVSTLELGDSALYLCASSSQGSYGYTFGSGTRLTVV.

The chain links TRBV21-1 to TRBJ2-7; TRBD2 is the table's D call and was not checked against the DNA. TRBV21-1 is a pseudogene locus. CDR3 length: 15 residues. CDR3 amino acids: CASSPRRDPSYEQYV. DNA of the CDR3: TGTGCCAGCAGCCCCCGGAGGGACCCGTCCTACGAGCAGTACGTC.

The chain joins TRBV18 to TRBJ2-1; 9 bases map to TRBD1. CDR3 size: 16 residues. Germline V gene lookup returns CDR1 KGHSH and CDR2 LQKENI. J gave up 1 base and V 1 base, and 2 bases lay outside the gene matches. The DNA of the CDR3 is TGTGCCAGCTCACCACGGGACAGGGATTCCTACAATGAGCAGTTCTTC. The encoded protein is CASSPRDRDSYNEQFF.

The chain has TRBV7-8 and TRBJ2-7, with D perhaps TRBD1 (5 bases). CDR1 and CDR2 (germline): SGHVS, FQNEAQ. The CDR3 consists of 13 residues. V gave up 3 bases and J gave up 3 bases, with 9 bases separating them. In nucleotides, the CDR3 is TGTGCCAGCAGCTTGGACACCCTCTACGAGCAGTACTTC. Translating it yields CASSLDTLYEQYF. The full variable domain, with the rest looked up from reference TRBV7-8 and TRBJ2-7, is GAGVSQSPRYKVAKRGQDVALRCDPISGHVSLFWYQQALGQGPEFLTYFQNEAQLDKSGLPSDRFFAERPEGSVSTLKIQRTQQEDSAVYLCASSLDTLYEQYFGPGTRLTVT.

With respect to this clone: Other DNA sequences of this sample code for an identical CDR3. This chain joins TRBV9 and TRBJ2-3, with TRBD2 identical over 8 bases. After removal of 3 bases from V and 3 bases from J, the junction contained 3 bases not matched to a gene. This CDR3 is 14 amino acids long. Germline V gene data show CDR1 as SGDLS and CDR2 as YYNGEE. The CDR3 spells CASSGSGSTDTQYF. CDR3 sequence (DNA): TGTGCCAGCAGCGGGAGCGGGAGTACAGATACGCAGTATTTT.

The chain couples TRBV6-5 to TRBJ1-5; TRBD1 matches 7 bases. Germline V lookup: CDR1 MNHEY, CDR2 SVGAGI. The J segment lost 0 bases and the V segment lost 7 bases, leaving 6 bases of the junction unmatched. CDR3 length equals 15 residues. The CDR3 protein is CASKAGGYSNQPQHF. Here the CDR3 DNA reads TGTGCCAGCAAGGCAGGGGGTTATAGCAATCAGCCCCAGCATTTT.

The chain recombines TRBV5-1 with TRBJ2-3; D not certain. The CDR3 has 15 residues. With 0 bases removed from V and 3 bases from J, the gap between germline ends came to 11 bases. In germline, CDR1 is SGHRS, CDR2 YFSETQ. The CDR3 is CASSLEGGRTDTQYF. CDR3 nucleotides: TGCGCCAGCAGCTTGGAAGGCGGTAGGACAGATACGCAGTATTTT. Together with reference TRBV5-1 and TRBJ2-3, the CDR3 gives the full variable domain: KAGVTQTPRYLIKTRGQQVTLSCSPISGHRSVSWYQQTPGQGLQFLFEYFSETQRNKGNFPGRFSGRQFSNSRSEMNVSTLELGDSALYLCASSLEGGRTDTQYFGPGTRLTVL.

The chain has TRBV7-8 and TRBJ1-2; maybe TRBD1 (6 bases). The CDR3 runs to 15 residues. Trimming shortened V by 1 base and J by 2 bases, and 11 bases separated the two germline ends. From germline, CDR1 is SGHVS and CDR2 FQNEAQ. Here the CDR3 reads CASSLGGQQNYGYTF. CDR3 coding DNA: TGTGCCAGCAGCTTAGGCGGACAGCAAAACTATGGCTACACCTTC. The full variable domain, rest sourced from reference TRBV7-8 and TRBJ1-2, is GAGVSQSPRYKVAKRGQDVALRCDPISGHVSLFWYQQALGQGPEFLTYFQNEAQLDKSGLPSDRFFAERPEGSVSTLKIQRTQQEDSAVYLCASSLGGQQNYGYTFGSGTRLTVV.

This clone was observed a handful of times. The gene calls are TRBV11-2 and TRBJ1-6; possibly TRBD1 for D (6 bases). The germline V gene has CDR1 SGHAT and CDR2 FQNNGV. V was trimmed by 0 bases and J by 3 bases, leaving 21 bases between them. This CDR3 is 20 amino acids long. The DNA for the CDR3 is TGTGCCAGCAGCTTAGATTGGGTTCGCGGGGGCGGCCTCTATAATTCACCCCTCCACTTT. As protein: CASSLDWVRGGGLYNSPLHF.

This chain uses TRBV11-2 with TRBJ1-6; D unresolved. CDR3 length: 15 amino acids. The ends were cut back, 5 bases at V and 6 bases at J, with 14 bases in the middle. Germline V lookup: CDR1 SGHAT, CDR2 FQNNGV. DNA for the CDR3: TGTGCCAGCAGCACCCGACAATTACCTAATTCACCCCTCCACTTT. Translating it yields CASSTRQLPNSPLHF.

This rearrangement joins TRBV6-5 to TRBJ1-1, with 10 positions matching TRBD1. CDR3 length: 15 amino acids. Trimming at V came to 6 bases and at J to 6 bases, leaving 10 bases not matched to a gene. From germline, CDR1 is MNHEY and CDR2 SVGAGI. This CDR3 reads CASRRPGQGLPEAFF. The CDR3 DNA follows: TGTGCCAGCAGAAGACCGGGACAGGGGCTCCCTGAAGCTTTCTTT.

This chain connects TRBV2 to TRBJ1-6; 8 nucleotides agree with TRBD1. Germline V gene data show CDR1 as SNHLY and CDR2 as FYNNEI. The CDR3 spans 14 residues. The V gene end was trimmed by 6 bases and the J gene end by 10 bases; junction bases not matched to a gene: 8. CDR3 DNA sequence: TGTGCCAGCAGCCTACAGGGGGGTTGGTCACCCCTCCACTTT. Encoded protein: CASSLQGGWSPLHF.

The V and J genes are TRBV5-5 and TRBJ1-4; D is perhaps TRBD1 (6 bases). The CDR3 loop spans 16 amino acids. CDR1 is SGHKS and CDR2 is YYEKEE in the germline V gene (reference sequence). V shed 3 bases and J shed 8 bases, with 20 bases lying between them. The CDR3 nucleotides read TGTGCCAGCAGCTCCCTAATCACAGGGATAGGGGAAAAACTGTTTTTT. Translating it yields CASSSLITGIGEKLFF. The full variable domain, completed using reference TRBV5-5 and TRBJ1-4, is DAGVTQSPTHLIKTRGQQVTLRCSPISGHKSVSWYQQVLGQGPQFIFQYYEKEERGRGNFPDRFSARQFPNYSSELNVNALLLGDSALYLCASSSLITGIGEKLFFGSGTQLSVL.

This rearrangement joins TRBV18 to TRBJ2-7, with a weak D call TRBD1 (5 bases). The CDR3 totals 14 residues. V lost 2 bases and J 2 bases, leaving 10 bases between the germline ends. CDR1 and CDR2 (germline): KGHSH, LQKENI. The CDR3 region has the DNA TGTGCCAGCTCACCAGGGGCGACAGCCTACGAGCAGTACGTC. Amino acids: CASSPGATAYEQYV.